The T cell receptor beta chain described here comes from a study of T cell responses to AZD1222 COVID-19 vaccine. General study points: There were repertoire samples only from the period after the peak T cell response. The number of AZD1222 recipients seropositive at baseline was only five or six.

The method was immunoSEQ multiplex PCR; TCRdb's version includes in-frame clones alone and lacks a portion of them. The data hold about 130,000 clones, with 87% observed a single time. In the case of this clone: Its specificity is not known.

Trimming shortened V by 0 bases and J by 7 bases, and 14 bases separated the two germline ends. This CDR3 contains 15 residues. Germline CDR1 SGHRS, CDR2 YFSETQ. The sequence was obtained from an adult in good health. The chain joins TRBV5-1 to TRBJ1-3, with a weak D call TRBD1 (6 bases). The specimen was peripheral blood, collected on day 0 of AZD1222 vaccination. The CDR3 region is CASSLEGIQGNTIYF. In nucleotides, the CDR3 is TGCGCCAGCAGCTTGGAGGGCATTCAGGGGAACACCATATATTTT.